Shown below are 18 T cell receptor beta chains from a single sample sequenced in a study of CD8 T cells in ankylosing spondylitis. TCRdb recomputed calls from the 5' RACE reads with MiXCR, one row per CDR3 protein. Altogether some 700,000 distinct CDR3 sequences are present, 15% to 20% being singletons, with the ten largest covering 15% to 20%. These receptors have no known antigen. Study-level findings and limits: A motif in TCR beta, a set of eight or nine highly homologous variants, appeared characteristic of ankylosing spondylitis blood.

The sequencing sample was made of blood, either unsorted or a sorted T cell fraction (not recorded which). These receptor sequences come from a male donor with ankylosing spondylitis.

The V gene is TRBV12-3 or TRBV12-4, the J gene TRBJ2-1, with D tentatively TRBD2 (5 bases). Trimming took 6 bases from V and 8 from J, leaving 14 bases between them. CDR3 length: 13 amino acids. The CDR3 DNA reads TGTGCCAGCAGCTTGGACTCGACGGATGAGCAGTTCTTC. Its translation is CASSLDSTDEQFF.

This clonotype has ten or more counts. The J gene is TRBJ1-1, the V gene TRBV12-3 or TRBV12-4, with 7 bases that match TRBD1. The CDR3 is 12 amino acids. Germline trimming cut 6 bases from V and 5 bases from J; bases unmatched to any gene: 3. CDR3 DNA sequence: TGTGCCAGCAGACCAGGGGGGACTGAAGCTTTCTTT. Translated: CASRPGGTEAFF.

This chain uses TRBV2 with TRBJ2-3; D unclear. Germline CDR1 reads SNHLY; CDR2 reads FYNNEI. The CDR3 has 15 residues. V lost 3 bases and J 1 base, leaving 11 bases between the germline ends. The CDR3 here is CASSDGTIRTDTQYF. In DNA form, the CDR3 reads TGTGCCAGCAGTGATGGCACCATTCGCACAGATACGCAGTATTTT.

This clonotype has a handful of counts. The chain links TRBV27 to TRBJ1-6; D might be TRBD1 (6 bases). This CDR3 spans 15 amino acids. The ends were cut back, 6 bases at V and 6 bases at J, with 15 bases in the middle. CDR1 is MNHEY, CDR2 SMNVEV, per germline (reference sequence). CDR3 bases: TGTGCCAGCAGGATCAGGGGAGTTGGTAATTCACCCCTCCACTTT. Amino acids: CASRIRGVGNSPLHF.

This chain joins TRBV6-5 and TRBJ1-4; possible D gene TRBD1, 6 bases. The CDR3 consists of 15 residues. V was cut by 0 bases and J by 6 bases, with 11 bases left in between. Germline assignment: CDR1 MNHEY and CDR2 SVGAGI. CDR3 in DNA: TGTGCCAGCAGTTACTCGCGGCAGGGGCATGAAAAACTGTTTTTT. Amino acids: CASSYSRQGHEKLFF.

This clonotype was detected only a few times. The chain employs TRBV11-3 and TRBJ1-1; D remains unclear. Germline-derived CDR1 and CDR2 are SGHNT and YENEEA. The CDR3 sequence is 16 residues long. Trimming removed 4 bases from V and 0 bases from J, with 15 bases in between. CDR3 coding DNA: TGTGCCAGCAGCTCGGACGGCTCACTTATGAACACTGAAGCTTTCTTT. Translating gives CASSSDGSLMNTEAFF.

The chain employs TRBV7-9 and TRBJ2-3; 11 nucleotides line up with TRBD2. V lost 7 bases to trimming and J lost 6 bases; unmatched junction nucleotides: 12. There are 16 residues in the CDR3. Germline V gives CDR1 SEHNR, CDR2 FQNEAQ (reference sequence). CDR3 sequence (DNA): TGTGCCAGCAACAAGATACTAGCGGGAGAGTTCGATACGCAGTATTTT. This gives the protein CASNKILAGEFDTQYF.

CDR3 coding DNA: TGTGCCAGCAGCCGTACACAACTAGCGGGGGGGCATCCGACAGATACGCAGTATTTT. Its translation: CASSRTQLAGGHPTDTQYF. The chain employs TRBV11-1 and TRBJ2-3, with TRBD2 identical over 13 bases. The CDR3 totals 19 residues. Losses at the gene ends were 5 bases for V and 3 bases for J; bases not matched to a gene: 14. Germline-derived CDR1 and CDR2 are SGHAT and FQDESV (reference sequence).

This clonotype has ten or more counts. The chain links TRBV20-1 to TRBJ1-5, with D possibly being TRBD1 (5 bases). In germline, CDR1 is DFQATT, CDR2 SNEGSKA (reference sequence). The V gene lost 3 bases and the J gene lost 1 base, with 10 bases spanning the gap. The CDR3 is made up of 14 amino acids. This CDR3 reads CSASAGESNQPQHF. CDR3 nucleotide sequence: TGCAGTGCTAGTGCGGGGGAAAGCAATCAGCCCCAGCATTTT.

This clonotype was found a few times. The chain recombines TRBV4-1 with TRBJ2-5, with no clear D. The germline CDR1 and CDR2 sequences are MGHRA and YSYEKL. V was shortened by 1 base and J by 2 bases, with 14 bases between the two germline ends. This CDR3 is 16 amino acids long. CDR3 DNA: TGCGCCAGCAGCCAAGGAATAGGTTACTTGCAAGAGACCCAGTACTTC. Protein product: CASSQGIGYLQETQYF.

The chain links TRBV29-1 to TRBJ2-4, with TRBD1 matching 9 bases. The ends lost 1 base at V and 7 bases at J; junction bases unmatched: 5. This CDR3 has 14 amino acids. CDR1 and CDR2 from the germline V gene are SQVTM and ANQGSEA. The CDR3 loop reads CSVEGGDRDNIQYF. The CDR3 nucleotides are TGCAGCGTTGAAGGAGGGGACAGGGATAACATTCAGTACTTC. The full variable domain, with the rest looked up from reference TRBV29-1 and TRBJ2-4, is SAVISQKPSRDICQRGTSLTIQCQVDSQVTMMFWYRQQPGQSLTLIATANQGSEATYESGFVIDKFPISRPNLTFSTLTVSNMSPEDSSIYLCSVEGGDRDNIQYFGAGTRLSVL.

There are a few counts of this clonotype. The V call is TRBV7-6, the J call TRBJ1-3; 10 nucleotides align to TRBD1. The J segment lost 3 bases and the V segment lost 3 bases, leaving 5 bases of the junction unmatched. Germline V lookup: CDR1 SGHVS, CDR2 FNYEAQ. This CDR3 is 16 amino acids long. The CDR3 nucleotides are TGTGCCAGCAGCTTCACCGGGACAGGGGTTGGAAACACCATATATTTT. It encodes CASSFTGTGVGNTIYF. The full variable domain, in which reference TRBV7-6 and TRBJ1-3 provide the parts outside the CDR3, is GAGVSQSPRYKVTKRGQDVALRCDPISGHVSLYWYRQALGQGPEFLTYFNYEAQQDKSGLPNDRFSAERPEGSISTLTIQRTEQRDSAMYRCASSFTGTGVGNTIYFGEGSWLTVV.

This clonotype was seen repeatedly, ten times or more. V is TRBV6-1 and J is TRBJ1-4, with TRBD1 identical over 10 bases. The junction had 4 bases not matched to a gene; V was cut back by 8 bases and J by 4 bases. The germline V gene has CDR1 MNHNS and CDR2 SASEGT. The CDR3 runs to 14 residues. This CDR3 is CASSRDRGNEKLFF. The CDR3 nucleotides are TGTGCCAGCTCCAGGGACAGGGGTAATGAAAAACTGTTTTTT.

The chain employs TRBV20-1 and TRBJ2-5; 9 bases align to TRBD1. From germline, CDR1 is DFQATT and CDR2 SNEGSKA (reference sequence). The CDR3 extends over 15 amino acids. V lost 0 bases, J lost 4 bases, and 6 bases stayed unmatched. The CDR3 coding sequence is TGCAGTGCTAGAGATAGACAGGGGGGTCCAGAGACCCAGTACTTC. It codes for CSARDRQGGPETQYF.

The gene calls are TRBV5-5 and TRBJ2-2, with 7 nucleotides matching TRBD2. The CDR3 spans 16 residues. Germline V CDR1 and CDR2: SGHKS, YYEKEE (reference sequence). V shed 0 bases, J shed 3 bases, and the junction held 5 bases outside the gene matches. CDR3 bases: TGTGCCAGCAGCTTGGCCCTAGCGGCACACACCGGGGAGCTGTTTTTT. It yields the protein CASSLALAAHTGELFF.

There are a few counts of this clonotype. The V and J genes are TRBV20-1 and TRBJ2-7, with 11 bases aligning to TRBD1. J was trimmed by 6 bases and V by 5 bases; bases with no gene match: 6. Germline V gene data show CDR1 as DFQATT and CDR2 as SNEGSKA (reference sequence). This CDR3 is 13 amino acids long. The CDR3 DNA reads TGCAGTGCTCCCCGGGACAGGGGGGCCGAGCAGTACTTC. It yields the protein CSAPRDRGAEQYF.

This clonotype was seen a handful of times. The chain is built from TRBV12-3 or TRBV12-4 and TRBJ2-2; D is ambiguous. Between the trimmed V and J ends, which lost 2 bases and 4 bases, there was a span of 5 bases. The CDR3 runs 13 residues. The CDR3 loop reads CASSLQVTGELFF. CDR3 bases: TGTGCCAGCAGTTTACAGGTCACCGGGGAGCTGTTTTTT.

The rearrangement uses TRBV11-2 and TRBJ1-5; tentative D call: TRBD1 (5 bases). Germline lookup yields CDR1 SGHAT and CDR2 FQNNGV. There are 13 residues in the CDR3. V was shortened by 5 bases and J by 5 bases, with 10 bases between the two germline ends. The CDR3 protein is CASSAGTDQPQHF. The DNA of the CDR3 is TGTGCCAGCAGCGCCGGGACCGATCAGCCCCAGCATTTT. The entire variable domain, with the rest obtained from reference TRBV11-2 and TRBJ1-5, is as follows: EAGVAQSPRYKIIEKRQSVAFWCNPISGHATLYWYQQILGQGPKLLIQFQNNGVVDDSQLPKDRFSAERLKGVDSTLKIQPAKLEDSAVYLCASSAGTDQPQHFGDGTRLSIL.